The clone carrying this T cell receptor beta chain was seen a few times. The data are from a study of blood T cell repertoires in COVID-19. At the level of the study: The origin of the acute and convalescent COVID-19 samples was the United States, Italy and Spain. PBMCs, B-cell-depleted T cells, or T cells provided the cDNA or gDNA that made up the material.

As originally analysed: Amplified reference gene primers provided the basis for estimating nucleated cell counts. Profiling relied on immunoSEQ multiplex PCR, and the TCRdb table lists in-frame clones only, not all of them. The V and J calls and clone size come from that table; D and trimming were worked out from the DNA. This table has roughly 180,000 clones, 88% appearing once. CDR1 and CDR2 (germline): SGHTA, FQGNSA. V lost 5 bases, J lost 6 bases, and 9 bases stayed unmatched. CDR3 length equals 14 residues. The sample comprised peripheral blood. The clonotype comes from a woman aged 25 to 39 with acute or convalescent COVID-19. The J gene is TRBJ1-1, the V gene TRBV7-2; 7 nucleotides match TRBD1. This CDR3 is CASSHRDSFPEAFF. For the CDR3, the DNA is TGTGCCAGCAGCCACCGGGACAGCTTCCCTGAAGCTTTCTTT. The whole variable domain, remainder taken from reference TRBV7-2 and TRBJ1-1, is GAGVSQSPSNKVTEKGKDVELRCDPISGHTALYWYRQSLGQGLEFLIYFQGNSAPDKSGLPSDRFSAERTGGSVSTLTIQRTQQEDSAVYLCASSHRDSFPEAFFGQGTRLTVV.